This is a list of T cell receptor beta chains from one sample in a study of blood T cell repertoires in COVID-19. Data came from immunoSEQ multiplex PCR; TCRdb stores just in-frame clones and leaves some out. The sample shows about 170,000 clones, around two thirds of them seen only once. Input material: peripheral blood. The receptors originated from a woman at least 80 years old with acute or convalescent COVID-19. The conserved cysteine and the conserved F or W are not part of the CDR3 here. Where a row states a size, it is once, few, many or the class of an expanded clone; other rows omit it.

v_call: TRBV10-1; clone_size: -; j_call: TRBJ1-2; cdr3_aa: ASSHTDNYGYT
v_call: TRBV5-1; clone_size: -; j_call: TRBJ1-4; cdr3_aa: ASSPGGLSNEKLF
v_call: TRBV6-6; clone_size: -; j_call: TRBJ2-3; cdr3_aa: ASSYVQGTSTDTQY
v_call: TRBV7-8; clone_size: -; j_call: TRBJ1-1; cdr3_aa: ASSPHGTEAF
v_call: TRBV6-1; clone_size: -; j_call: TRBJ2-5; cdr3_aa: ASSFRLQETQY
v_call: TRBV9; clone_size: -; j_call: TRBJ2-5; cdr3_aa: ASSPQVAGAETQY
v_call: TRBV28; clone_size: -; j_call: TRBJ1-4; cdr3_aa: ASSSTGGREKLF
v_call: TRBV11-2; clone_size: -; j_call: TRBJ1-1; cdr3_aa: ASSAQAGGGTEAF
v_call: TRBV10-3; clone_size: -; j_call: TRBJ2-7; cdr3_aa: AIKAAQGEQY
v_call: TRBV6-5; clone_size: -; j_call: TRBJ2-7; cdr3_aa: ASSYGGSDFEQY
v_call: TRBV4-2; clone_size: -; j_call: TRBJ2-5; cdr3_aa: ASSQYVGRGLQETQY
v_call: TRBV28; clone_size: -; j_call: TRBJ2-2; cdr3_aa: ASLTPQGRAGELF
v_call: TRBV27; clone_size: -; j_call: TRBJ2-3; cdr3_aa: ASSSLALAQDTQY
v_call: TRBV28; clone_size: once; j_call: TRBJ1-1; cdr3_aa: ASSLIRGQVEAF
v_call: TRBV27; clone_size: -; j_call: TRBJ2-2; cdr3_aa: ASSPWPGPGVGELF
v_call: TRBV5-1; clone_size: few; j_call: TRBJ1-3; cdr3_aa: ATRPGTRGNTIY
v_call: TRBV7-8; clone_size: -; j_call: TRBJ2-5; cdr3_aa: ASSLDVAGAETQY
v_call: TRBV28; clone_size: few; j_call: TRBJ1-6; cdr3_aa: ASSFRQGAISNSPLH
v_call: TRBV18; clone_size: -; j_call: TRBJ2-1; cdr3_aa: ASSSLYFREGEQF
v_call: TRBV6-6; clone_size: -; j_call: TRBJ2-7; cdr3_aa: ASSYPEKSYEQY
v_call: TRBV30; clone_size: -; j_call: TRBJ2-6; cdr3_aa: ATTRDRFTGANVLT
v_call: TRBV6-5; clone_size: -; j_call: TRBJ1-1; cdr3_aa: ASSYSPGTEAF
v_call: TRBV27; clone_size: -; j_call: TRBJ1-2; cdr3_aa: ASSLQGSGGYT
v_call: TRBV28; clone_size: -; j_call: TRBJ1-3; cdr3_aa: ASSTTGGYGNTIY
v_call: TRBV27; clone_size: -; j_call: TRBJ2-2; cdr3_aa: ASSYRAERAGELF
v_call: TRBV5-1; clone_size: -; j_call: TRBJ2-2; cdr3_aa: ASSLGMRPGELF
v_call: TRBV4-1; clone_size: few; j_call: TRBJ1-3; cdr3_aa: ASSQDAEVTGNTIY
v_call: TRBV19; clone_size: -; j_call: TRBJ1-5; cdr3_aa: ASSIGSGTDYSNQPQH
v_call: TRBV3-1/TRBV3-2; clone_size: -; j_call: TRBJ1-2; cdr3_aa: ASSLRTGASGYT
v_call: TRBV5-1; clone_size: -; j_call: TRBJ2-4; cdr3_aa: ASSWAGSSGENIQY
v_call: TRBV2; clone_size: -; j_call: TRBJ1-1; cdr3_aa: AAKTGGAYTEAF
v_call: TRBV5-1; clone_size: -; j_call: TRBJ1-1; cdr3_aa: ASSLGTMNTEAF
v_call: TRBV2; clone_size: -; j_call: TRBJ1-1; cdr3_aa: ASSEAVGGTEAF
v_call: TRBV3-1/TRBV3-2; clone_size: -; j_call: TRBJ2-1; cdr3_aa: ASSQGVAGGFNEQF
v_call: TRBV7-2; clone_size: -; j_call: TRBJ2-7; cdr3_aa: ASSLDLGFYEQY
v_call: TRBV28; clone_size: -; j_call: TRBJ1-5; cdr3_aa: ASSRRTGTGDQPQH
v_call: TRBV27; clone_size: -; j_call: TRBJ2-1; cdr3_aa: ASMGRLWARNEQF
v_call: TRBV5-1; clone_size: few; j_call: TRBJ2-7; cdr3_aa: ASSHRTGTYEQY
v_call: TRBV7-2; clone_size: -; j_call: TRBJ2-7; cdr3_aa: ASSPSGEYGNYEQY
v_call: TRBV12-3/TRBV12-4; clone_size: -; j_call: TRBJ1-2; cdr3_aa: ASSLGSGYT
v_call: TRBV9; clone_size: -; j_call: TRBJ2-7; cdr3_aa: ASSPLSGSGEQY
v_call: TRBV28; clone_size: -; j_call: TRBJ1-5; cdr3_aa: ASRTQGTNQPQH
v_call: TRBV6-1; clone_size: few; j_call: TRBJ2-5; cdr3_aa: ASSEPGLAGVGETQY
v_call: TRBV6-5; clone_size: once; j_call: TRBJ1-3; cdr3_aa: ASRAGAGGNTIY
v_call: TRBV28; clone_size: -; j_call: TRBJ2-1; cdr3_aa: ASSLPLNEQF
v_call: TRBV2; clone_size: once; j_call: TRBJ2-5; cdr3_aa: ASSTQGIGETQY
v_call: TRBV4-2; clone_size: many; j_call: TRBJ2-1; cdr3_aa: ASSQDKLAGVEQF
v_call: TRBV7-2; clone_size: -; j_call: TRBJ2-7; cdr3_aa: ASSDSGTDSSYEQY
v_call: TRBV5-4; clone_size: many; j_call: TRBJ2-1; cdr3_aa: ASSSKTGGVEQF
v_call: TRBV9; clone_size: few; j_call: TRBJ2-7; cdr3_aa: ASSVGESSHEQY
v_call: TRBV5-1; clone_size: -; j_call: TRBJ2-1; cdr3_aa: ASSYSADKREIIYNEQF
v_call: TRBV28; clone_size: -; j_call: TRBJ2-6; cdr3_aa: ASSLLFSGANVLT
v_call: TRBV19; clone_size: few; j_call: TRBJ1-2; cdr3_aa: ASSIDPGLSYGYT
v_call: TRBV5-1; clone_size: -; j_call: TRBJ1-5; cdr3_aa: ASSVTGGQQPQH
v_call: TRBV5-1; clone_size: -; j_call: TRBJ2-7; cdr3_aa: ASSPGGRYEQY
v_call: TRBV13; clone_size: -; j_call: TRBJ2-7; cdr3_aa: ASSSSPGQGAYEQY
v_call: TRBV6-5; clone_size: -; j_call: TRBJ2-1; cdr3_aa: ASSSRLAESYNEQF
v_call: TRBV28; clone_size: -; j_call: TRBJ2-7; cdr3_aa: ASSSPRASGTYEQY